The sample holds a few counts of the clone carrying this T cell receptor (beta chain). The V and J ends lost 8 bases and 6 bases respectively, with 11 bases between them. CDR3 length: 12 residues. CDR1 is SGHTA, CDR2 FQGNSA, per germline. PCR was performed a second time for about 7 to 12 cycles using a sample-barcoded 5' primer and a J-beta primer mix. TCRdb called the 5' RACE reads again in MiXCR, with one record for every CDR3 protein. The table shows over a million distinct CDR3 sequences, with under 30% occurring only once. The entry originates in a study of blood T cells in healthy people across ages. In addition, the sample was reused for a study of T cells of mothers and their children. That work adds: cDNA synthesis used all extracted RNA, about 1.6 ug per 15 ul. In the second PCR, M1S primer introduced barcodes and 2-4 random bases.

The sample comprised blood. This clonotype was sampled from a girl aged 2 to 9 in good health. The chain uses TRBV7-2 and TRBJ1-5; maybe TRBD1 (5 bases). The chain's CDR3 is CASQERGQPQHF. The CDR3 bases are TGTGCCAGCCAGGAGAGGGGTCAGCCCCAGCATTTT.